A selection of T cell receptor beta chains follows, all from one sample in a study of T cell changes during pregnancy in multiple sclerosis. Only in-frame clones appear in the TCRdb table, and some are missing; sequencing was by immunoSEQ multiplex PCR. The sample has about 41,000 clones; around 93% are singletons. This specimen was CD8+ T cells from peripheral blood mononuclear cells, taken in the third trimester of pregnancy. All receptors derive from a female donor with multiple sclerosis, enrolled in a pregnancy study. Each CDR3 is given with its conserved first and last residue. Fields, in order: V gene, D gene, J gene, clone size, CDR3 DNA, CDR3 protein. The D gene is left open where the match is weak. The size field is filled for only some rows; it gives once, few, many or a size class.

TRBV7-9	-	TRBJ1-1	-	TGTGCCAGCAGCCCCCAGGTAGGCTCGAACACTGAAGCTTTCTTT	CASSPQVGSNTEAFF
TRBV4-1	TRBD1	TRBJ2-7	-	TGCGCCAGCAGCCAAGGTACAGGGGACGAGCAGTACTTC	CASSQGTGDEQYF
TRBV4-1	TRBD2	TRBJ2-7	-	TGCGCCAGCAGCCAAGACGCGGGAGCCGAGCAGTACTTC	CASSQDAGAEQYF
TRBV5-1	TRBD2	TRBJ2-3	-	TGCGCCAGCAGCCCAGAGACGTGGAGCGGGAGGGTCACAGATACGCAGTATTTT	CASSPETWSGRVTDTQYF
TRBV7-9	TRBD1	TRBJ2-7	-	TGTGCCAGCAGCCCCGACGGGACAGGGGCCCACGAGCAGTACTTC	CASSPDGTGAHEQYF
TRBV7-9	-	TRBJ2-3	-	TGTGCCAGCAGCCTTATGCAGGGGGGAAACACAGATACGCAGTATTTT	CASSLMQGGNTDTQYF
TRBV7-9	TRBD2	TRBJ2-2	-	TGTGCCAGCAATAGACTAGCGGGAGTTCGGACCGGGGAGCTGTTTTTT	CASNRLAGVRTGELFF
TRBV2	TRBD2	TRBJ2-1	-	TGTGCCAGCAGATACCGGGAGGGCCATGAGCAGTTCTTC	CASRYREGHEQFF
TRBV19	-	TRBJ1-4	-	TGTGCCAGTAGTTCCTGGGGGGGAACTAATGAAAAACTGTTTTTT	CASSSWGGTNEKLFF
TRBV11-2	TRBD2	TRBJ2-1	-	TGTGCCAGCAGCTCCGCCCCGGGAGGAGGGAATGAGCAGTTCTTC	CASSSAPGGGNEQFF
TRBV5-1	-	TRBJ2-5	-	TGCGCCAGCAGCTTGGAAGGGGGTCGGAGAGAGACCCAGTACTTC	CASSLEGGRRETQYF
TRBV2	-	TRBJ1-1	-	TGTGCCAGCAGTGCGGGTCTTATGAACACTGAAGCTTTCTTT	CASSAGLMNTEAFF
TRBV28	TRBD1	TRBJ1-1	once	TGTGCCAGCAGTTTTCTAGAACAGGGGGCAATCGTGAACACTGAAGCTTTCTTT	CASSFLEQGAIVNTEAFF
TRBV19	TRBD1	TRBJ2-1	-	TGTGCCATCGGACAGGGGGCCGGCAATGAGCAGTTCTTC	CAIGQGAGNEQFF
TRBV6-1	-	TRBJ1-2	-	TGTGCCAGCAAGTTGGCAGGGGCCCACTATGGCTACACCTTC	CASKLAGAHYGYTF
TRBV19	-	TRBJ2-2	-	TGTGCCAGTAGCGATGGGACACCTGCCCGGGAGCTGTTTTTT	CASSDGTPARELFF
TRBV6-1	-	TRBJ2-2	-	TGTGCCAGCAGTGAAGACCAGGGGTGGGGGGAGCTGTTTTTT	CASSEDQGWGELFF
TRBV13	-	TRBJ2-7	-	TGTGCCAGCAGCTTAGGAACATCCTACGAGCAGTACTTC	CASSLGTSYEQYF
TRBV6-4	TRBD2	TRBJ2-3	-	TGTGCCAGCAGTCTAGCGGGAAGCACAGATACGCAGTATTTT	CASSLAGSTDTQYF
TRBV28	TRBD1	TRBJ1-2	-	TGTGCCAGCAAAAACCCGGGACAGGGGAACTATGGCTACACCTTC	CASKNPGQGNYGYTF
TRBV7-8	TRBD2	TRBJ2-1	once	TGTGCCAGCAGCTTAGAGGCCGGGGGACTAGCGGGAGGCCTTTGGGATGAGCAGTTCTTC	CASSLEAGGLAGGLWDEQFF
TRBV7-8	TRBD1	TRBJ1-5	-	TGTGCCAGCAGCCCGAGGTCAAGACAGGGGGCCGGTAGCAATCAGCCCCAGCATTTT	CASSPRSRQGAGSNQPQHF
TRBV7-6	TRBD1	TRBJ2-7	-	TGTGCCAGCAGCTTAGAGCAGGGGGCATGGTACGAGCAGTACTTC	CASSLEQGAWYEQYF
TRBV27	-	TRBJ2-1	-	TGTGCCAGCAGTCCCTCCGGGAGAGACCTCTCCTACAATGAGCAGTTCTTC	CASSPSGRDLSYNEQFF
TRBV7-9	TRBD2	TRBJ2-7	once	TGTGCCAGCAGCTCCGCGGGAGGGAGTGCCTACGAGCAGTACTTC	CASSSAGGSAYEQYF
TRBV19	TRBD2	TRBJ2-1	-	TGTGCCAGTTCAGCTAGCGGGAGCAATGAGCAGTTCTTC	CASSASGSNEQFF
TRBV27	-	TRBJ2-5	once	TGTGCCAGCAGTGCGAACCAAGAGACCCAGTACTTC	CASSANQETQYF
TRBV28	-	TRBJ2-7	-	TGTGCCAGCAGTCCAGGCGTTTTGGTCGAGCAGTACTTC	CASSPGVLVEQYF
TRBV9	-	TRBJ1-1	-	TGTGCCAGCAGAGGGGGGAACACTGAAGCTTTCTTT	CASRGGNTEAFF
TRBV27	TRBD1	TRBJ2-1	-	TGTGCCAGCAGTCTTCAACCACACGGGACAGCTATCAATGAGCAGTTCTTC	CASSLQPHGTAINEQFF
TRBV4-3	-	TRBJ2-1	-	TGCGCCAGCAGCCAAGATTCAAGCGAGGCGGGTTGGGGTGAGCAGTTCTTC	CASSQDSSEAGWGEQFF
TRBV7-8	TRBD1	TRBJ2-2	-	TGTGCCAGCAGCTTAGGCCGGGACAGGAACACCGGGGAGCTGTTTTTT	CASSLGRDRNTGELFF
TRBV27	-	TRBJ2-6	-	TGTGCCAGCAGTTTATTACAGGGCGAACTCTCTGGGGCCAACGTCCTGACTTTC	CASSLLQGELSGANVLTF
TRBV14	-	TRBJ2-7	-	TGTGCCAGCAGCCAAGACGGGGGAAAGGACGAGCAGTACTTC	CASSQDGGKDEQYF
TRBV19	TRBD1	TRBJ1-4	once	TGTGCCAGTAGTATTGTTATCGGGACAGGCTCAGAAAAACTGTTTTTT	CASSIVIGTGSEKLFF